The clone carrying this TCR beta chain was counted only a few times. The antigen is undetermined. Trimming cost V 1 base and J 8 bases, with 14 bases left between them. Germline values: CDR1 SGHVS, CDR2 FNYEAQ. The CDR3 length is 15 residues. TCRdb reprocessed the reads with MiXCR, giving one entry per CDR3 protein. The data show roughly 990,000 distinct CDR3 sequences, with roughly a third seen just once and under 15% held by the top ten. The sample belongs to a study of T cell repertoires in cytomegalovirus infection. Study context: Public TCR beta signatures were indicative of both CMV infection and a matching HLA type. Findings and limits, study-wide: Pooled public TCR beta family frequency picked out CMV carriers with the relevant HLA.

The gene calls are TRBV7-6 and TRBJ1-4, with D unclear. The sequencing here drew on cultured CD8+ T cells from PBMCs, taken from culture after CMV antigen stimulation. This TCR was recovered from a human donor in good health (CMV status not recorded). Some clones in this sample may be carry-over from other donors' samples. The CDR3 loop reads CASSLDGRIEEKLFF. As DNA, the CDR3 is TGTGCCAGCAGCTTAGACGGAAGAATCGAGGAAAAACTGTTTTTT.